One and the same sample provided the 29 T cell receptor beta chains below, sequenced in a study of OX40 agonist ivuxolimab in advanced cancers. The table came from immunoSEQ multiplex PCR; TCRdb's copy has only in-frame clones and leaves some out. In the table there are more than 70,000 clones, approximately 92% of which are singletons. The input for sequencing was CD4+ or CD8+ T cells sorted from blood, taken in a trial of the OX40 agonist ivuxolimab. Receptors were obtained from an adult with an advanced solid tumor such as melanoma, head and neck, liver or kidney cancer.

CDR3: CASSPWAQVYQPQHF. CDR3 nucleotide sequence: TGTGCCAGCAGCCCTTGGGCGCAGGTCTATCAGCCCCAGCATTTT. The chain joins TRBV16 to TRBJ1-5; no clear D gene. This CDR3 is 15 amino acids long. Germline CDR1 and CDR2: KGHSY and FQNENV. Trimming took 4 bases from V and 5 from J, leaving 15 bases between them.

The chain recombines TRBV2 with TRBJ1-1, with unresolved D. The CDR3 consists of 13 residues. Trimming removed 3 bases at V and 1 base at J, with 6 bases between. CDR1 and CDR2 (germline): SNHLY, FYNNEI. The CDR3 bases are TGTGCCAGCAGTGATTACACGAACACTGAAGCTTTCTTT. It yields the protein CASSDYTNTEAFF.

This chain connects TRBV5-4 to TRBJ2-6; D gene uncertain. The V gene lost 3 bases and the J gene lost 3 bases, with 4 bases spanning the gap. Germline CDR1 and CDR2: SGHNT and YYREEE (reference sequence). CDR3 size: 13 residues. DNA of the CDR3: TGTGCCAGCAGCTCACGTGGGGCCAACGTCCTGACTTTC. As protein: CASSSRGANVLTF.

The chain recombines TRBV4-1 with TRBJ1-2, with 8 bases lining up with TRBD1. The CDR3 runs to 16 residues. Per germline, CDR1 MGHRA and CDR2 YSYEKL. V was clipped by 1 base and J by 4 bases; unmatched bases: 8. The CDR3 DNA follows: TGCGCCAGCAGCCAAGGGAGAGGGGACAGGTTCTATGGCTACACCTTC. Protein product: CASSQGRGDRFYGYTF.

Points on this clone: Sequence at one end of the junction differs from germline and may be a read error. The CDR3 bases are TGTGCTAGCAGCTCGGGACTAGCGGGAGGGTTAGATACGCAGTATTTT. Protein: CASSSGLAGGLDTQYF. The chain joins TRBV7-7 to TRBJ2-3, with 16 bases aligning to TRBD2. Germline V gene data show CDR1 as SSHAT and CDR2 as FNYEAQ (reference sequence). The CDR3 length is 16 residues.

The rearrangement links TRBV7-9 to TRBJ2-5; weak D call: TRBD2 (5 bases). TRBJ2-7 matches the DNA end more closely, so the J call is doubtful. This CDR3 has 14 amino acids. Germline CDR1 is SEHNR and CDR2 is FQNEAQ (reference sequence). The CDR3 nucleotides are TGTGCCAGCAGCCCCTACGGGGTTACCTACGAGCAGTACTTC. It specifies CASSPYGVTYEQYF.

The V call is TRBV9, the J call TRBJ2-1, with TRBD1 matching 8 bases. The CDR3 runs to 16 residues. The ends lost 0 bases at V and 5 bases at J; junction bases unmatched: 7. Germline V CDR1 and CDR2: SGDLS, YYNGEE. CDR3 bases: TGTGCCAGCAGCGTAGGTGGACAGGGCATGGACAATGAGCAGTTCTTC. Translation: CASSVGGQGMDNEQFF. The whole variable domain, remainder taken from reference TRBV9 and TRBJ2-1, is DSGVTQTPKHLITATGQRVTLRCSPRSGDLSVYWYQQSLDQGLQFLIQYYNGEERAKGNILERFSAQQFPDLHSELNLSSLELGDSALYFCASSVGGQGMDNEQFFGPGTRLTVL.

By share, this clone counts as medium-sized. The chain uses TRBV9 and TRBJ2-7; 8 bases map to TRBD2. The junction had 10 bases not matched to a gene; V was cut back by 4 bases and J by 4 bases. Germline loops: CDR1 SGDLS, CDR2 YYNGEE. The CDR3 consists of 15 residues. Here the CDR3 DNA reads TGTGCCAGCAGCCCTCTCGCGGGAGGAGGGTACGAGCAGTACTTC. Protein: CASSPLAGGGYEQYF.

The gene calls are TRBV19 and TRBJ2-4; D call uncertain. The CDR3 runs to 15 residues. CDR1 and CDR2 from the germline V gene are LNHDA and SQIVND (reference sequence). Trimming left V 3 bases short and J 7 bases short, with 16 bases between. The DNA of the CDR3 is TGTGCCAGTAGTATGTCCCCTCAAGGCAGGAACATTCAGTACTTC. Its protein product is CASSMSPQGRNIQYF. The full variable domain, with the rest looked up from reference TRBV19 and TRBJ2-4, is DGGITQSPKYLFRKEGQNVTLSCEQNLNHDAMYWYRQDPGQGLRLIYYSQIVNDFQKGDIAEGYSVSREKKESFPLTVTSAQKNPTAFYLCASSMSPQGRNIQYFGAGTRLSVL.

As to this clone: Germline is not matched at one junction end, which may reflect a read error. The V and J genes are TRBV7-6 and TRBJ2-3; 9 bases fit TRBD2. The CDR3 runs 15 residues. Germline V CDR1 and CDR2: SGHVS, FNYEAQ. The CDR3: CASSLAGSSPDTQYF. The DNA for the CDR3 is TGTGCCAGCAGCCTAGCGGGGTCTTCCCCGGATACGCAGTATTTT.

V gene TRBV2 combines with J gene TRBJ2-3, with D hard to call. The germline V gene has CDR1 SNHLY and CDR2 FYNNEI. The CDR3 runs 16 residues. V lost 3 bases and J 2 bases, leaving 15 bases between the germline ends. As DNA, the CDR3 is TGTGCCAGCAGTGAGGAGTCTCGAGATCCCACAGATACGCAGTATTTT. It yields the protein CASSEESRDPTDTQYF.

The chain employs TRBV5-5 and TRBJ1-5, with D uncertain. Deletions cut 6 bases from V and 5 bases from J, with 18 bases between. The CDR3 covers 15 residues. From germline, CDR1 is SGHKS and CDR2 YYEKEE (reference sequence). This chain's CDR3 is CASTRWAGKDQPQHF. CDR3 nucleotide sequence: TGTGCCAGCACCCGTTGGGCGGGGAAGGATCAGCCCCAGCATTTT.

CDR3 sequence (DNA): TGTGCCAGCAGCCAAGCGAACAGTTATGGCTACACCTTC. It translates to CASSQANSYGYTF. The V and J genes are TRBV14 and TRBJ1-2; D is undetermined. In germline, CDR1 is SGHDN, CDR2 FVKESK. This CDR3 has 13 amino acids. Trimming removed 1 base at V and 5 bases at J, with 8 bases between.

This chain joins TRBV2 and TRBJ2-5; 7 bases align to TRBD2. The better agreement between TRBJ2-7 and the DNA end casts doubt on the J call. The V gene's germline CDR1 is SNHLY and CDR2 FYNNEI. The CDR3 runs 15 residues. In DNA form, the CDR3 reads TGTGCCAGCAGTAAGGAGCGGGAAGGGGCCTACGAGCAGTACTTC. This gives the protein CASSKEREGAYEQYF.

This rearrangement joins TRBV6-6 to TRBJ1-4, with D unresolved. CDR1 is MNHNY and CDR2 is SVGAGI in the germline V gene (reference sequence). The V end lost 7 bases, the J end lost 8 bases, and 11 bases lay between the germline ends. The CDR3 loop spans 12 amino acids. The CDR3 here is CASKDPREKLFF. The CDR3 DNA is TGTGCCAGCAAGGACCCCCGGGAAAAACTGTTTTTT.

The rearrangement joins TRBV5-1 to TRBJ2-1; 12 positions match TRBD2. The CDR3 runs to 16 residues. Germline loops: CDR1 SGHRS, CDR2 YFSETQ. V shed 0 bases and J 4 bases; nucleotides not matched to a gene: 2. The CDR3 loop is CASSLGTSGIYNEQFF. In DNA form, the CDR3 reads TGCGCCAGCAGCTTGGGGACTAGCGGGATTTACAATGAGCAGTTCTTC.

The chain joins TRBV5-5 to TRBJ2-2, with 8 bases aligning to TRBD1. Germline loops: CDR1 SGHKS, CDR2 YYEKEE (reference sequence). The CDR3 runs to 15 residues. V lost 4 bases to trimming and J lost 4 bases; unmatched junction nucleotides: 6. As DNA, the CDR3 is TGTGCCAGCAGCAGTTGGACAGGGCCCACCGGGGAGCTGTTTTTT. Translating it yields CASSSWTGPTGELFF. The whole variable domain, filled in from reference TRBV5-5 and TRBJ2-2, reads DAGVTQSPTHLIKTRGQQVTLRCSPISGHKSVSWYQQVLGQGPQFIFQYYEKEERGRGNFPDRFSARQFPNYSSELNVNALLLGDSALYLCASSSWTGPTGELFFGEGSRLTVL.

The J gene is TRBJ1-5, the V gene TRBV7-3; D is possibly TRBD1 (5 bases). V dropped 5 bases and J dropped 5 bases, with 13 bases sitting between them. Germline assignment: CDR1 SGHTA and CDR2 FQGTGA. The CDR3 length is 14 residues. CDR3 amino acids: CASSNRQSHQPQHF. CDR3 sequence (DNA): TGTGCCAGCAGCAACCGACAGAGTCATCAGCCCCAGCATTTT.

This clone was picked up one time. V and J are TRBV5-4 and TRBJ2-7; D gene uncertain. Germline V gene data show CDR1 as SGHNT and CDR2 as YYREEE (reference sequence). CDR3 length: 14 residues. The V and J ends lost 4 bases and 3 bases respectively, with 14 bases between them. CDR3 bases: TGTGCCAGCAGCCTCGAACGGACCTTCTACGAGCAGTACTTC. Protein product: CASSLERTFYEQYF.

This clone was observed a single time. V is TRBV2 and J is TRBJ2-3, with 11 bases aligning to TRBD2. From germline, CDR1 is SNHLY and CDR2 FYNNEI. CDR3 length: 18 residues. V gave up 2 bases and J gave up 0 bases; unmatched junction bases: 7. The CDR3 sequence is CASSELAGGPTSTDTQYF. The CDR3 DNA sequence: TGTGCCAGCAGTGAACTAGCGGGGGGTCCTACTAGCACAGATACGCAGTATTTT.

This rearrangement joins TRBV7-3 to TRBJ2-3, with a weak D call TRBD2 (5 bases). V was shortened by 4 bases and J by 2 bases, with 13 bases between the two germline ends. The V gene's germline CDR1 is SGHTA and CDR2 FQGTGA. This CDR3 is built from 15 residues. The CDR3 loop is CASSSTGIPTDTQYF. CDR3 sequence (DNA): TGTGCCAGCAGCTCTACCGGGATCCCCACAGATACGCAGTATTTT.

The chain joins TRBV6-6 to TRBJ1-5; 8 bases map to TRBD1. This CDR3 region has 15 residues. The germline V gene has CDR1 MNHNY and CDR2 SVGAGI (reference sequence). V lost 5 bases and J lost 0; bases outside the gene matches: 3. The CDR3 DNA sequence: TGTGCCAGCAGTCGGACAGGGCGTAGCAATCAGCCCCAGCATTTT. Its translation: CASSRTGRSNQPQHF.

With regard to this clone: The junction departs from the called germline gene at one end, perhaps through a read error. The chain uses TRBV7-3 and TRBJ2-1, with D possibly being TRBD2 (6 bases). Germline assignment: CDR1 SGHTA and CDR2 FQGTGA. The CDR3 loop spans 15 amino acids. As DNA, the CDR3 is TGTGCCAGCAGTCTTCTGGGGACTTCCTACAATGAGCAGCTCTTC. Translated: CASSLLGTSYNEQLF. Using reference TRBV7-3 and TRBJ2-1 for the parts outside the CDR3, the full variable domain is GAGVSQTPSNKVTEKGKYVELRCDPISGHTALYWYRQSLGQGPEFLIYFQGTGAADDSGLPNDRFFAVRPEGSVSTLKIQRTERGDSAVYLCASSLLGTSYNEQLFGPGTRLTVL.

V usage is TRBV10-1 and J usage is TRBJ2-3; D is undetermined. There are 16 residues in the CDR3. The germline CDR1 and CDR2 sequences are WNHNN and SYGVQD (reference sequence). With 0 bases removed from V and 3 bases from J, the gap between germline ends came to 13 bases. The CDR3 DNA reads TGCGCCAGCAGTGAGTCTAGGGCAGTGAGGACAGATACGCAGTATTTT. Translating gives CASSESRAVRTDTQYF.

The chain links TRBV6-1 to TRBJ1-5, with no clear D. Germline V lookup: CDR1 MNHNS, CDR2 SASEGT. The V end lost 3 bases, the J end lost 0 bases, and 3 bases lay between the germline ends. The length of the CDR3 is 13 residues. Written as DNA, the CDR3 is TGTGCCAGCAGTGATGGTAGCAATCAGCCCCAGCATTTT. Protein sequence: CASSDGSNQPQHF.

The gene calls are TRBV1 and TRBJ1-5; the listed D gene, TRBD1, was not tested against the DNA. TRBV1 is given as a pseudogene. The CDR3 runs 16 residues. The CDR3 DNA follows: TGCACCAGCAGCCAAATGCCGGGACAGCACAATCAGCCCCAGCATTTT. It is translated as CTSSQMPGQHNQPQHF.

In DNA, the CDR3 is TGTGCCAGCTCCCTTCCTTTAGCGGGATATGAGACCCAGTACTTC. Residues: CASSLPLAGYETQYF. The chain combines TRBV18 with TRBJ2-5, with 8 bases identical to TRBD2. Trimming took 6 bases from V and 5 from J; bases not matched to a gene: 11. The CDR3 spans 15 residues. Germline V gene data show CDR1 as KGHSH and CDR2 as LQKENI. Variable domain in full (rest from reference TRBV18 and TRBJ2-5): NAGVMQNPRHLVRRRGQEARLRCSPMKGHSHVYWYRQLPEEGLKFMVYLQKENIIDESGMPKERFSAEFPKEGPSILRIQQVVRGDSAAYFCASSLPLAGYETQYFGPGTRLLVL.

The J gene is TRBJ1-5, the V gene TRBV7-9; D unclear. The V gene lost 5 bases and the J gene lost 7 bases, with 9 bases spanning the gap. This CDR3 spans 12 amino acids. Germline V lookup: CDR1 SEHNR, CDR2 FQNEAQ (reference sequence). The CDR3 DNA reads TGTGCCAGCAGCGGTATAGGGCAGCCCCAGCATTTT. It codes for CASSGIGQPQHF.

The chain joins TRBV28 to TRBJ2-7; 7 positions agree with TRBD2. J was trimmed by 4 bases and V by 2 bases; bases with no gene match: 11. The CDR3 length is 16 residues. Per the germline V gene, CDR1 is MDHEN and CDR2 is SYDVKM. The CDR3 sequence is CASSLAAGSGFYEQYF. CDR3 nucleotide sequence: TGTGCCAGCAGTTTAGCAGCGGGGAGCGGTTTTTACGAGCAGTACTTC.